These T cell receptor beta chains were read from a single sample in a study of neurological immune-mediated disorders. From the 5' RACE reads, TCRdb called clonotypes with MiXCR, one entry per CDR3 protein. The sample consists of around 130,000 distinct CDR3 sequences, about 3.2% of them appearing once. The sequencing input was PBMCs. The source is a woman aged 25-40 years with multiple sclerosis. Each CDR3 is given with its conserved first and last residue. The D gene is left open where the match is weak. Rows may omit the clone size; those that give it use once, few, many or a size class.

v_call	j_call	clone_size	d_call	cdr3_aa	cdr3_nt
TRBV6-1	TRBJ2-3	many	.	CASSEGMGRHTQYF	TGTGCCAGCAGTGAAGGCATGGGGCGGCATACGCAGTATTTT
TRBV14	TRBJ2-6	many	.	CASSQWQSGANVLTF	TGTGCCAGCAGCCAATGGCAATCTGGGGCCAACGTCCTGACTTTC
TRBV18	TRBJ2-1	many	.	CASAQYNEQFF	TGTGCCAGCGCCCAATACAATGAGCAGTTCTTC
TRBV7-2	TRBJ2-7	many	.	CASSLASGSGAYEQYF	TGTGCCAGCAGCTTAGCGTCGGGGTCCGGGGCCTACGAGCAGTACTTC
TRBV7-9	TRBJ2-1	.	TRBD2	CASSTGLAVNEQFF	TGTGCCAGCAGCACAGGACTAGCGGTGAATGAGCAGTTCTTC
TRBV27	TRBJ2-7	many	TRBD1	CASSLSDRSGYEQYF	TGTGCCAGCAGTTTATCGGACAGGTCTGGATACGAGCAGTACTTC
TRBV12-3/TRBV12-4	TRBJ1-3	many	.	CASSFSQALSGNTIYF	TGTGCCAGCAGTTTCTCACAGGCCCTCTCTGGAAACACCATATATTTT
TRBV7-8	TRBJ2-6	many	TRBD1	CASSQKTLQGASGANVLTF	TGTGCCAGCAGCCAAAAGACCCTACAGGGGGCTTCTGGGGCCAACGTCCTGACTTTC
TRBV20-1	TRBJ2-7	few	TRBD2	CSAQKTSGSSYEQYF	TGCAGTGCTCAGAAGACTAGCGGGAGCTCCTACGAGCAGTACTTC
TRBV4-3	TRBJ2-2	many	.	CASSHAGRTGELFF	TGCGCCAGCAGCCACGCTGGACGGACCGGGGAGCTGTTTTTT
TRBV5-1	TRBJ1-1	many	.	CASSLAPLLTQGSTEAFF	TGCGCCAGCAGCTTGGCCCCCCTATTGACGCAGGGAAGCACTGAAGCTTTCTTT
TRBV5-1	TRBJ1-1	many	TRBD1	CASSLDRGLGTEAFF	TGCGCCAGCAGCCTAGACAGGGGGCTAGGCACTGAAGCTTTCTTT
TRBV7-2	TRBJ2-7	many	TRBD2	CASSLGLAVSYEQYF	TGTGCCAGCAGCTTAGGACTAGCGGTTTCCTACGAGCAGTACTTC
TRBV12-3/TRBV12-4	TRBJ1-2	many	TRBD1	CASSLGQGHGYTF	TGTGCCAGCAGTTTGGGACAGGGGCATGGCTACACCTTC
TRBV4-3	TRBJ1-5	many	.	CASSPDRFQPQHF	TGCGCCAGCAGCCCAGACAGGTTTCAGCCCCAGCATTTT
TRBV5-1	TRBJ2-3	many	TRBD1	CASSSRQGVTDTQYF	TGCGCCAGCAGCTCCCGACAGGGGGTGACAGATACGCAGTATTTT
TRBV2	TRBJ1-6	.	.	CASRTGTQDSTLNF	TGTGCCAGCAGGACCGGGACACAAGATTCAACCCTCAACTTT
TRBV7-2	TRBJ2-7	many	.	CASSQARAQQYF	TGTGCCAGCAGCCAGGCGAGGGCCCAGCAGTACTTC
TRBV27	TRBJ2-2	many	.	CASSDVRTGELFF	TGTGCCAGCTCCGACGTCAGGACCGGGGAGCTGTTTTTT
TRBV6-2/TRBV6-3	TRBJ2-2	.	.	CASSRVEGRSGELFF	TGTGCCAGCAGTCGTGTCGAGGGACGGAGCGGGGAGCTGTTTTTT
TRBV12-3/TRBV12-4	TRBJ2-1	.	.	CASSNSYREQFF	TGTGCCAGCAGCAACTCTTACCGTGAGCAGTTCTTC
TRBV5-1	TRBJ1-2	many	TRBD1	CASSLARQGADYGYTF	TGCGCCAGCAGCTTGGCCCGGCAGGGGGCGGACTATGGCTACACCTTC